A selection of T cell receptor beta chains follows, all from one sample in a study of T cell repertoires in cytomegalovirus infection. One entry per CDR3 protein results from TCRdb running MiXCR on the reads. The sample carries a few hundred thousand distinct CDR3 sequences, 40% recorded once. What these receptors recognize is not known. The sample was cultured PBMCs, taken from culture after CMV antigen stimulation. The receptors originated from a human donor in good health (CMV status not recorded). Some clones in this sample may be carry-over from other donors' samples. Each CDR3 is given with its conserved first and last residue. D genes are given only for firm matches. Rows give clone size only sometimes, using once, few, many, or a class for an expanded clone.

abundance,v_gene,j_gene,d_gene,CDR3aa
few,TRBV6-1,TRBJ2-1,TRBD1,CASPGQEWGSSYNEQFF
few,TRBV5-4,TRBJ1-4,-,CASSFWHSRNEKLFF
-,TRBV14,TRBJ1-6,-,CASSQRPGGSPLHF
few,TRBV7-2,TRBJ2-7,TRBD1,CASSPWDSSYEQYF
-,TRBV7-8,TRBJ2-1,TRBD1,CASSRGTGSYNEQFF
-,TRBV24-1,TRBJ2-3,-,CATSDSDKPFVQYF
few,TRBV27,TRBJ2-6,-,CASSRRGGANVLTF
-,TRBV7-2,TRBJ2-7,TRBD2,CASSLLASGLSSYEQYF
many,TRBV7-2,TRBJ2-3,-,CASSEDMGTDTQYF
-,TRBV7-2,TRBJ2-5,-,CASRRARGEETQYF
few,TRBV4-1,TRBJ2-1,-,CASSQDSSSYNEQFF
-,TRBV12-3/TRBV12-4,TRBJ2-1,TRBD2,CASSFGGGVTDEQFF
once,TRBV11-2,TRBJ1-1,-,CASSFSGAPEAFF
few,TRBV7-2,TRBJ2-7,-,CASSLGDSPTFYEQYF
-,TRBV6-8,TRBJ2-2,-,CASRPLLGGAGELFF
few,TRBV27,TRBJ2-6,-,CASSSPAHYSGANVLTF
-,TRBV19,TRBJ2-1,-,CASSTSRDLPNEQFF
-,TRBV20-1,TRBJ2-7,-,CSAKKDSYEQYF
many,TRBV7-2,TRBJ2-3,-,CASSPGLQTDTQYF
-,TRBV12-3/TRBV12-4,TRBJ1-5,-,CASSPGDRYGNQPQHF
-,TRBV2,TRBJ2-3,-,CARSLAERDTQYF
-,TRBV7-2,TRBJ2-3,-,CASSSNGGTDTQYF
many,TRBV7-2,TRBJ2-7,TRBD1,CASSSPDREDEQYF
-,TRBV5-4,TRBJ2-1,TRBD2,CASSGTSGVDNEQFF
few,TRBV6-2/TRBV6-3,TRBJ2-1,-,CASTNGGTYNNEQFF
few,TRBV6-5,TRBJ1-6,TRBD1,CASSLWAQGGLPPLHF
few,TRBV25-1,TRBJ2-1,TRBD1,CASSETGGSYNEQFF
few,TRBV12-3/TRBV12-4,TRBJ2-7,TRBD2,CASSNGGSGVMDYEQYF
once,TRBV7-2,TRBJ2-3,-,CASSSSFGTSDTQYF
few,TRBV12-3/TRBV12-4,TRBJ2-5,-,CASSLSFGKETQYF
-,TRBV7-2,TRBJ2-1,TRBD2,CASSAIGGRGQEQFF
-,TRBV7-6,TRBJ2-3,-,CASSWRAPDTQYF
-,TRBV6-5,TRBJ2-3,-,CASSYSPGVVSDTQYF
-,TRBV20-1,TRBJ2-2,-,CSALAGPTTSGELFF
few,TRBV11-2,TRBJ1-2,-,CASSLWGGPTIYGYTF
few,TRBV24-1,TRBJ2-7,-,CATSDSGRYYEQYF
-,TRBV6-1,TRBJ2-2,-,CASNGQRTNTGELFF
-,TRBV5-3,TRBJ1-4,-,CASSFDLWNEKLFF
-,TRBV12-3/TRBV12-4,TRBJ2-7,-,CASMGGWVDEQYF
few,TRBV7-2,TRBJ1-1,TRBD1,CASSLRTGSTEAFF
-,TRBV5-3,TRBJ1-4,TRBD1,CASSWTGNRDEKLFF